These 32 T cell receptor beta chains originate from one sample sequenced in a study of T cell responses to AZD1222 COVID-19 vaccine. Clones were sequenced by immunoSEQ multiplex PCR, and TCRdb holds only the in-frame ones, with some missing. In the table there are 55,000 to 75,000 clones, around 74% of which are singletons. Here the sequenced sample was peripheral blood, taken on day 0 of MenACWY control vaccination. These receptors were collected from an adult in good health.

V and J are TRBV18 and TRBJ2-3; a weak D match, TRBD2 (6 bases). The CDR3 is made up of 15 amino acids. Trimming stripped 0 bases from V and 8 bases from J, with 15 bases between. In germline, CDR1 is KGHSH, CDR2 LQKENI. CDR3 protein: CASSPPAGRQVTQYF. The CDR3 region has the DNA TGTGCCAGCTCACCACCTGCGGGGAGGCAGGTTACGCAGTATTTT.

The genes are TRBV7-2 and TRBJ1-6, with D hard to call. CDR1 and CDR2 (germline): SGHTA, FQGNSA. The CDR3 contains 16 residues. V shed 2 bases and J shed 8 bases, with 16 bases lying between them. CDR3 sequence (DNA): TGTGCCAGCAGCTTAACGCGTGTGGGGTTGGATTCACCCCTCCACTTT. Translation gives CASSLTRVGLDSPLHF.

CDR3 sequence reads: CASSLATGMGETQYF. The DNA of the CDR3 is TGCGCCAGCAGCTTGGCCACAGGTATGGGAGAGACCCAGTACTTC. The rearrangement uses TRBV5-1 and TRBJ2-5; perhaps TRBD1 as D (5 bases). V was cut by 0 bases and J by 4 bases, with 13 bases left in between. The CDR3 contains 15 residues. Germline CDR1 SGHRS, CDR2 YFSETQ. Supplemented by reference TRBV5-1 and TRBJ2-5, the full variable domain reads KAGVTQTPRYLIKTRGQQVTLSCSPISGHRSVSWYQQTPGQGLQFLFEYFSETQRNKGNFPGRFSGRQFSNSRSEMNVSTLELGDSALYLCASSLATGMGETQYFGPGTRLLVL.

The chain is built from TRBV6-1 and TRBJ2-1, with TRBD2 matching over 7 bases. The CDR3 sequence is 18 residues long. In germline, CDR1 is MNHNS, CDR2 SASEGT. V lost 1 base to trimming and J lost 0 bases; unmatched junction nucleotides: 9. The CDR3 region is CASSEGSLAVSSYNEQFF. In nucleotides, the CDR3 is TGTGCCAGCAGTGAAGGAAGCCTAGCGGTGAGCTCCTACAATGAGCAGTTCTTC.

The J gene is TRBJ2-5, the V gene TRBV5-6; TRBD2 aligns across 8 bases. The germline CDR1 and CDR2 sequences are SGHDT and YYEEEE. This CDR3 has 15 residues. V lost 2 bases, J lost 1 base, and 4 bases stayed unmatched. CDR3 sequence (DNA): TGTGCCAGCAGCTTAGGTAGCGGGGCCCAAGAGACCCAGTACTTC. Translated: CASSLGSGAQETQYF.

As to this clone: The junction differs from germline at one of its ends, possibly a read error. The chain has TRBV4-2 and TRBJ1-3; 7 nucleotides line up with TRBD1. Germline-derived CDR1 and CDR2 are LGHNA and YNFKEQ. The CDR3 is 16 residues long. The chain's CDR3 is CAGSQATGEGGNTIYF. Written as DNA, the CDR3 is TGTGCCGGCAGCCAAGCCACAGGGGAAGGAGGAAACACCATATATTTT.

This sequence joins TRBV29-1 and TRBJ1-1; D gene ambiguous. The CDR3 runs 14 residues. V lost 1 base and J 1 base, leaving 10 bases between the germline ends. Germline values: CDR1 SQVTM, CDR2 ANQGSEA. The CDR3 DNA sequence: TGCAGCGTTGAAGGTCTGGCGGGGAACACTGAAGCTTTCTTT. This sequence encodes CSVEGLAGNTEAFF.

The chain links TRBV6-5 to TRBJ1-1; D is perhaps TRBD1 (6 bases). The length of the CDR3 is 14 residues. The germline V gene encodes CDR1 MNHEY and CDR2 SVGAGI. The V and J ends lost 5 bases and 4 bases respectively, with 14 bases between them. For the CDR3, the DNA is TGTGCCAGCAGTCGGTTGGGAGGGGGCACTGAAGCTTTCTTT. Translated: CASSRLGGGTEAFF.

The table lists this clone with a count of one. V is TRBV7-6 and J is TRBJ2-5, with D possibly being TRBD2 (5 bases). V was trimmed by 1 base and J by 2 bases, leaving 11 bases between them. The CDR3 is 15 amino acids. The germline CDR1 and CDR2 sequences are SGHVS and FNYEAQ. The CDR3 DNA reads as TGTGCCAGCAGCTTAGGGAGGAGGAAACAAGAGACCCAGTACTTC. Its protein is CASSLGRRKQETQYF. The entire variable domain, with the rest obtained from reference TRBV7-6 and TRBJ2-5, is as follows: GAGVSQSPRYKVTKRGQDVALRCDPISGHVSLYWYRQALGQGPEFLTYFNYEAQQDKSGLPNDRFSAERPEGSISTLTIQRTEQRDSAMYRCASSLGRRKQETQYFGPGTRLLVL.

The rearrangement joins TRBV18 to TRBJ2-5; D perhaps matches TRBD1 (5 bases). There are 16 residues in the CDR3. Germline CDR1 and CDR2: KGHSH and LQKENI. V dropped 3 bases and J dropped 1 base, with 15 bases sitting between them. The chain's CDR3 is CASSPLRQSFQETQYF. In DNA, the CDR3 is TGTGCCAGCTCACCGTTGAGACAGTCCTTCCAAGAGACCCAGTACTTC.

In its sample, this clone was seen a few times. The chain uses TRBV2 and TRBJ1-1; tentatively, D is TRBD1 (5 bases). Looked up from germline, CDR1 is SNHLY and CDR2 is FYNNEI. The CDR3 has 14 residues. Trimming removed 6 bases at V and 1 base at J, with 12 bases between. The CDR3 nucleotides are TGTGCCAGCAGGAGAAGACAGAGGAACACTGAAGCTTTCTTT. Protein product: CASRRRQRNTEAFF.

The V call is TRBV6-4, the J call TRBJ1-2; TRBD1 is a possible D gene (5 bases). The CDR3 extends over 13 amino acids. V lost 3 bases to trimming and J lost 1 base, with 6 bases between them. Germline V gene sequence: CDR1 MRHNA, CDR2 SNTAGT. The DNA for the CDR3 is TGTGCCAGCAGTGAAACAGGTAACTATGGCTACACCTTC. Protein product: CASSETGNYGYTF.

V and J are TRBV18 and TRBJ1-2; no definite D call. The CDR3 consists of 13 residues. Trimming left V 4 bases short and J 3 bases short, with 9 bases between. The V gene's germline CDR1 is KGHSH and CDR2 LQKENI. Here the CDR3 DNA reads TGTGCCAGCTCACACAACCGGGACTATGGCTACACCTTC. Amino acid sequence: CASSHNRDYGYTF.

The V gene is TRBV28, the J gene TRBJ2-1; D is possibly TRBD1 (7 bases). With 4 bases removed from V and 0 bases from J, the gap between germline ends came to 13 bases. Germline V gene lookup returns CDR1 MDHEN and CDR2 SYDVKM. CDR3 length equals 16 residues. CDR3 sequence: CASSYRGLLSYNEQFF. In DNA, the CDR3 is TGTGCCAGCAGTTACAGGGGACTGCTCTCCTACAATGAGCAGTTCTTC.

V gene TRBV19 combines with J gene TRBJ1-2; TRBD1 matches at 8 bases. CDR1 is LNHDA, CDR2 SQIVND, per germline (reference sequence). The ends lost 5 bases at V and 6 bases at J; junction bases unmatched: 5. The length of the CDR3 is 13 residues. The CDR3 DNA reads TGTGCCAGTAGTCCAGGACAGGGAAATGGCTACACCTTC. It encodes CASSPGQGNGYTF. The entire variable domain, with the rest obtained from reference TRBV19 and TRBJ1-2, is as follows: DGGITQSPKYLFRKEGQNVTLSCEQNLNHDAMYWYRQDPGQGLRLIYYSQIVNDFQKGDIAEGYSVSREKKESFPLTVTSAQKNPTAFYLCASSPGQGNGYTFGSGTRLTVV.

Comment on this clone: This same CDR3 is encoded by further DNA sequences in the sample. The gene calls are TRBV6-5 and TRBJ1-5; TRBD1 is a possible D gene (5 bases). The CDR3 has 15 residues. The germline V gene has CDR1 MNHEY and CDR2 SVGAGI. V was pared by 6 bases and J by 0 bases, with 12 bases between. The CDR3 nucleotides are TGTGCCAGCAGGAGCGACAGAAATAGCAATCAGCCCCAGCATTTT. Amino acid sequence: CASRSDRNSNQPQHF.

V usage is TRBV3-1 (or the pseudogene TRBV3-2) and J usage is TRBJ1-4; 10 bases match TRBD1. V lost 4 bases, J lost 13 bases, and 12 bases stayed unmatched. There are 15 residues in the CDR3. CDR1 is LGHDT, CDR2 YNNKEL, per germline (reference sequence). The CDR3 region has the DNA TGTGCCAGCAGCCTCAGACAGGGGGCGAACGATCGACTGTTTTTT. Residues: CASSLRQGANDRLFF.

This chain uses TRBV20-1 with TRBJ2-7; TRBD2 aligns across 13 bases. Germline values: CDR1 DFQATT, CDR2 SNEGSKA (reference sequence). V lost 3 bases, J lost 2 bases, and 4 bases stayed unmatched. The CDR3 is 15 amino acids. CDR3 sequence: CSASRTSGGTYEQYF. CDR3 DNA: TGCAGTGCTAGTAGGACTAGCGGGGGTACCTACGAGCAGTACTTC.

The rearrangement links TRBV3-1 (or the pseudogene TRBV3-2) to TRBJ1-1, with D possibly TRBD1 on 5 matching bases. Germline CDR1 reads LGHDT; CDR2 reads YNNKEL (reference sequence). The CDR3 is made up of 14 amino acids. Trimming took 1 base from V and 8 from J, leaving 14 bases between them. CDR3: CASSQVSRQKEAFF. The CDR3 DNA sequence: TGTGCCAGCAGCCAAGTGTCCCGACAGAAGGAAGCTTTCTTT.

This clone has just one count. The V call is TRBV30, the J call TRBJ1-4; D perhaps matches TRBD1 (6 bases). Germline CDR1 GTSNPN, CDR2 SVGIG (reference sequence). The CDR3 length is 13 residues. The germline V and J ends were trimmed by 5 bases and 3 bases, with 10 bases remaining between them. The chain's CDR3 is CAWRGGPNEKLFF. In nucleotides, the CDR3 is TGTGCCTGGCGGGGGGGCCCTAATGAAAAACTGTTTTTT. Full variable domain (outside the CDR3, taken from reference TRBV30 and TRBJ1-4): SQTIHQWPATLVQPVGSPLSLECTVEGTSNPNLYWYRQAAGRGLQLLFYSVGIGQISSEVPQNLSASRPQDRQFILSSKKLLLSDSGFYLCAWRGGPNEKLFFGSGTQLSVL.

The chain joins TRBV10-3 to TRBJ2-7; no firm D call. There are 12 residues in the CDR3. Trimming cost V 4 bases and J 6 bases, with 10 bases left between them. The germline gives CDR1 ENHRY, CDR2 SYGVKD. The DNA of the CDR3 is TGTGCCATCAGTGTAGGGCCGGGCGAGCAGTACTTC. This encodes CAISVGPGEQYF.

This CDR3 is CASSRVGGGITEAFF. The CDR3 coding sequence is TGTGCCAGCAGCCGAGTGGGGGGCGGGATCACTGAAGCTTTCTTT. The rearrangement joins TRBV11-2 to TRBJ1-1; D may be TRBD1 (6 bases). This CDR3 has 15 amino acids. Looked up from germline, CDR1 is SGHAT and CDR2 is FQNNGV. Trimming took off 5 bases at V and 4 bases at J, with 17 bases between the two ends.

This clone has a count of ten or more. This chain connects TRBV20-1 to TRBJ1-2; no definite D call. This CDR3 has 12 amino acids. Germline V lookup: CDR1 DFQATT, CDR2 SNEGSKA (reference sequence). With 3 bases removed from V and 3 bases from J, the gap between germline ends came to 8 bases. The chain's CDR3 is CSASANHYGYTF. The CDR3 DNA follows: TGCAGTGCTAGTGCGAATCACTATGGCTACACCTTC.

CDR3 residues: CASSIGEGSPLHF. The CDR3 DNA sequence: TGTGCCAGTAGTATCGGGGAGGGATCACCCCTCCACTTT. The J gene is TRBJ1-6, the V gene TRBV19; D gene uncertain. The CDR3 covers 13 residues. V lost 3 bases and J lost 10, with 10 bases in between. Germline V gene sequence: CDR1 LNHDA, CDR2 SQIVND (reference sequence).

The chain is built from TRBV28 and TRBJ2-7, with 11 bases fitting TRBD1. This CDR3 is built from 15 residues. Germline CDR1 reads MDHEN; CDR2 reads SYDVKM. V trimming: 5 bases; J trimming: 4 bases; junction bases outside the gene matches: 7. CDR3 DNA: TGTGCCAGCAGTCGTTTTGGGACAGGGGGTTACGAGCAGTACTTC. As protein: CASSRFGTGGYEQYF.

This clone was detected once. This chain uses TRBV20-1 with TRBJ2-5; no definite D call. The V gene lost 6 bases and the J gene lost 5 bases, with 10 bases spanning the gap. The CDR3 is made up of 11 amino acids. CDR1 is DFQATT and CDR2 is SNEGSKA in the germline V gene (reference sequence). CDR3 residues: CSAFWGETQYF. The CDR3 region has the DNA TGCAGTGCCTTCTGGGGTGAGACCCAGTACTTC.

The chain links TRBV11-2 to TRBJ1-1; D gene unclear. This CDR3 is 17 amino acids long. CDR1 SGHAT and CDR2 FQNNGV come from the germline V gene. V lost 2 bases and J lost 0, with 16 bases in between. CDR3 sequence (DNA): TGTGCCAGCAGCTTATATCGGTTGGGCTGGCTGAACACTGAAGCTTTCTTT. Translating gives CASSLYRLGWLNTEAFF.

J is TRBJ1-1 and V is TRBV7-9, with a tentative D call TRBD1 (5 bases). CDR3 size: 16 residues. Between the trimmed V and J ends, which lost 1 base and 0 bases, there was a span of 12 bases. Germline V gene data show CDR1 as SEHNR and CDR2 as FQNEAQ (reference sequence). The CDR3 DNA is TGTGCCAGCAGCTTAGGCGGTACAGGACTGAACACTGAAGCTTTCTTT. Amino acid sequence: CASSLGGTGLNTEAFF.

The genes are TRBV5-1 and TRBJ2-6; D remains ambiguous. Looked up from germline, CDR1 is SGHRS and CDR2 is YFSETQ. The CDR3 is 16 residues long. V was clipped by 2 bases and J by 0 bases, with 9 bases between them. The CDR3 region is CASSLVPGSGANVLTF. The CDR3 bases are TGCGCCAGCAGCTTAGTTCCCGGCTCTGGGGCCAACGTCCTGACTTTC. Filled out from reference TRBV5-1 and TRBJ2-6, the complete variable domain reads KAGVTQTPRYLIKTRGQQVTLSCSPISGHRSVSWYQQTPGQGLQFLFEYFSETQRNKGNFPGRFSGRQFSNSRSEMNVSTLELGDSALYLCASSLVPGSGANVLTFGAGSRLTVL.

The V and J genes are TRBV19 and TRBJ1-1; D is unclear. V was cut by 6 bases and J by 3 bases, with 23 bases left in between. The CDR3 is 17 amino acids. Germline CDR1 is LNHDA and CDR2 is SQIVND (reference sequence). CDR3 protein: CASRATQTAALDTEAFF. CDR3 coding DNA: TGTGCCAGTAGGGCGACGCAGACTGCCGCCTTGGACACTGAAGCTTTCTTT. Full variable domain (rest looked up from reference TRBV19 and TRBJ1-1): DGGITQSPKYLFRKEGQNVTLSCEQNLNHDAMYWYRQDPGQGLRLIYYSQIVNDFQKGDIAEGYSVSREKKESFPLTVTSAQKNPTAFYLCASRATQTAALDTEAFFGQGTRLTVV.

The chain recombines TRBV12-3 or TRBV12-4 with TRBJ2-1; D uncertain. The CDR3 spans 12 residues. V lost 7 bases and J 5 bases, leaving 9 bases between the germline ends. The CDR3 region has the DNA TGTGCCAGCACTGAACGGAACAATGAGCAGTTCTTC. This codes for CASTERNNEQFF.

This chain connects TRBV30 to TRBJ2-5, with a possible D match to TRBD1 (5 bases). CDR3 size: 14 residues. CDR1 is GTSNPN and CDR2 is SVGIG in the germline V gene (reference sequence). The germline V and J ends were trimmed by 0 bases and 5 bases, with 13 bases remaining between them. The CDR3 DNA sequence: TGTGCCTGGAGTGTACCCCAGGGTCTGGAGACCCAGTACTTC. Residues: CAWSVPQGLETQYF.